This TCR beta chain was captured by sequencing in a study of blood T cell repertoires in COVID-19. Study-level information: Researchers got acute and convalescent COVID-19 samples from the United States, Italy and Spain. In each case, the material was cDNA or gDNA derived from T cells, B-cell-depleted T cells, or PBMCs.

Original data processing: Estimated nucleated cell counts came from reference gene primer amplification. Some clones are missing from TCRdb's copy, which holds only in-frame ones; the method was immunoSEQ multiplex PCR. V and J calls and clone size follow that table, whereas D and trimming were derived from the DNA. The sample includes 25,000 to 35,000 clones, approximately 89% of them seen just once. The CDR3 has 12 amino acids. CDR1 MDHEN and CDR2 SYDVKM come from the germline V gene. The V gene lost 5 bases and the J gene lost 5 bases, with 9 bases spanning the gap. The sequence derives from a man older than 75 with acute or convalescent COVID-19. The source material was peripheral blood. This rearrangement joins TRBV28 to TRBJ1-1; D is uncertain. CDR3 coding DNA: TGTGCCAGCAGTAGGTGGGAGACTGAAGCTTTCTTT. Translating it yields CASSRWETEAFF. The whole variable domain, remainder taken from reference TRBV28 and TRBJ1-1, is DVKVTQSSRYLVKRTGEKVFLECVQDMDHENMFWYRQDPGLGLRLIYFSYDVKMKEKGDIPEGYSVSREKKERFSLILESASTNQTSMYLCASSRWETEAFFGQGTRLTVV.